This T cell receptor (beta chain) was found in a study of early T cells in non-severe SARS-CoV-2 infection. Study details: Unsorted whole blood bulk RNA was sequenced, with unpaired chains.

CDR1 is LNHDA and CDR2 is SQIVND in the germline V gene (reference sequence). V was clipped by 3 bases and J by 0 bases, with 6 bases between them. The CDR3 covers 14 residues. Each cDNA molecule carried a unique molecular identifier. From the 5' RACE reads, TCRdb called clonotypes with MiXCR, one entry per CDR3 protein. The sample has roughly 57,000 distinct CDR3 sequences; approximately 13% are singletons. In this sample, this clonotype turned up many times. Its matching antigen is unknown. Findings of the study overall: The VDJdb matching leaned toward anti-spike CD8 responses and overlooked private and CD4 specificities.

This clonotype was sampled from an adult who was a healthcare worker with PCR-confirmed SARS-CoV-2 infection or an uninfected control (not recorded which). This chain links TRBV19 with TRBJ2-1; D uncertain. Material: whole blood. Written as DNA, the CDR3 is TGTGCCAGTAGTATGCTGAGCTCCTACAATGAGCAGTTCTTC. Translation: CASSMLSSYNEQFF.